The 2 T cell receptor beta chains below all came from one sample that was sequenced in a study of cytomegalovirus exposure and HLA in healthy donors. PCR primers comprised 60 Vbeta and 13 Jbeta primers. TCRdb's table, derived via immunoSEQ multiplex PCR, lists solely in-frame clones and lacks some. The table for this sample gives approximately 190,000 clones. The sequenced sample consisted of PBMCs. The receptor source for this set is a young man in good health and CMV-seronegative.

The J gene is TRBJ2-3, the V gene TRBV2; D not resolved. Deletions cut 3 bases from V and 3 bases from J, with 10 bases between. This CDR3 has 14 residues. From germline, CDR1 is SNHLY and CDR2 FYNNEI. The CDR3 nucleotides read TGTGCCAGCAGTGAGTTGACGAGGACAGATACGCAGTATTTT. Translating gives CASSELTRTDTQYF. Based on the CDR3 plus reference TRBV2 and TRBJ2-3, the full variable domain is EPEVTQTPSHQVTQMGQEVILRCVPISNHLYFYWYRQILGQKVEFLVSFYNNEISEKSEIFDDQFSVERPDGSNFTLKIRSTKLEDSAMYFCASSELTRTDTQYFGPGTRLTVL.

The chain joins TRBV29-1 to TRBJ1-5, with a tentative D call TRBD1 (5 bases). Trimming shortened V by 5 bases and J by 1 base, and 12 bases separated the two germline ends. The CDR3 runs 14 residues. The germline V gene encodes CDR1 SQVTM and CDR2 ANQGSEA. The CDR3 sequence is CSVRGLGSNQPQHF. The CDR3, as DNA: TGCAGCGTTAGGGGTTTGGGAAGCAATCAGCCCCAGCATTTT. Filled out from reference TRBV29-1 and TRBJ1-5, the complete variable domain reads SAVISQKPSRDICQRGTSLTIQCQVDSQVTMMFWYRQQPGQSLTLIATANQGSEATYESGFVIDKFPISRPNLTFSTLTVSNMSPEDSSIYLCSVRGLGSNQPQHFGDGTRLSIL.